One sample yielded the 31 T cell receptor beta chains listed below, sequenced in a study of T cell repertoires in cytomegalovirus infection. MiXCR was run by TCRdb on the reads, yielding one entry per CDR3 protein. The sample lists around 530,000 distinct CDR3 sequences; about 15% were seen once. The sample taken for sequencing was CD8+ T cells from PBMCs. Source of these receptors: a human donor in good health (CMV status not recorded). Some clones in this sample may be carry-over from other donors' samples.

This clonotype was seen repeatedly, ten times or more. The CDR3 bases are TGCGCCAGCAGCCAAATGCCCGGACCACCTGGTCAGCCCCAGCATTTT. Translated: CASSQMPGPPGQPQHF. The chain has TRBV4-1 and TRBJ1-5, with D unresolved. This CDR3 is built from 16 residues. V was shortened by 2 bases and J by 6 bases, with 17 bases between the two germline ends. Germline V gene data show CDR1 as MGHRA and CDR2 as YSYEKL.

This clonotype was recorded a few times. The chain links TRBV24-1 to TRBJ2-3, with 8 bases identical to TRBD2. Germline assignment: CDR1 KGHDR and CDR2 SFDVKD. J was trimmed by 0 bases and V by 9 bases; bases with no gene match: 7. This CDR3 comprises 15 residues. CDR3 region: CATEASGYSTDTQYF. CDR3 nucleotide sequence: TGTGCCACCGAGGCTAGCGGGTATAGCACAGATACGCAGTATTTT.

The chain uses TRBV4-1 and TRBJ2-1; 15 bases are shared with TRBD2. CDR3 length: 14 amino acids. Per the germline V gene, CDR1 is MGHRA and CDR2 is YSYEKL. V trimming: 5 bases; J trimming: 10 bases; junction bases outside the gene matches: 3. The CDR3 DNA reads TGCGCCAGCAGCACCGGACTAGCGGGAGGGGAGCAGTTCTTC. This codes for CASSTGLAGGEQFF.

The J gene is TRBJ2-3, the V gene TRBV15; the match to TRBD2 covers 7 bases. CDR1 is LNHNV and CDR2 is YYDKDF in the germline V gene (reference sequence). This CDR3 contains 15 residues. The junction had 8 bases not matched to a gene; V was cut back by 7 bases and J by 1 base. The CDR3 nucleotides read TGTGCCACCACGGAGGCGGGGAGGGGCACAGATACGCAGTATTTT. This gives the protein CATTEAGRGTDTQYF.

The J gene is TRBJ1-5, the V gene TRBV27; D is uncertain. There are 14 residues in the CDR3. Deletions cut 5 bases from V and 4 bases from J, with 12 bases between. The germline V gene encodes CDR1 MNHEY and CDR2 SMNVEV (reference sequence). CDR3 nucleotide sequence: TGTGCCAGCAGTCCCAATTCGGGGAATCAGCCCCAGCATTTT. Its translation: CASSPNSGNQPQHF.

The chain joins TRBV20-1 to TRBJ1-5, with TRBD1 as a possible D gene (5 bases). Trimming shortened V by 4 bases and J by 7 bases, and 14 bases separated the two germline ends. This CDR3 contains 13 residues. The germline V gene has CDR1 DFQATT and CDR2 SNEGSKA (reference sequence). The CDR3 reads CSAMGDRKQPQHF. The CDR3 DNA reads as TGCAGTGCTATGGGGGATAGGAAACAGCCCCAGCATTTT.

By share, this clonotype counts as medium-sized. The genes are TRBV6-4 and TRBJ2-1; TRBD2 matches at 11 bases. Per germline, CDR1 MRHNA and CDR2 SNTAGT. This CDR3 is built from 15 residues. After removal of 0 bases from V and 6 bases from J, the junction contained 1 base not matched to a gene. In DNA, the CDR3 is TGTGCCAGCAGTGACTCTAGCGGGGGGGCCAATGAGCAGTTCTTC. Its protein product is CASSDSSGGANEQFF.

In this sample, this clonotype turned up many times. As DNA, the CDR3 is TGCAGCGTTGTATCCGATGGCTACACCTTC. This translates into CSVVSDGYTF. The J gene is TRBJ1-2, the V gene TRBV29-1, with D uncertain. Germline CDR1 is SQVTM and CDR2 is ANQGSEA. V gave up 4 bases and J gave up 6 bases, with 6 bases separating them. The length of the CDR3 is 10 residues.

This clonotype has ten or more counts. V gene TRBV6-1 combines with J gene TRBJ1-4, with D perhaps matching TRBD1 (5 bases). The CDR3 spans 14 residues. CDR1 MNHNS and CDR2 SASEGT come from the germline V gene. Deletions cut 5 bases from V and 8 bases from J, with 15 bases between. The CDR3 here is CASSPLGGREKLFF. In DNA form, the CDR3 reads TGTGCCAGCAGTCCCTTGGGGGGAAGAGAAAAACTGTTTTTT.

The rearrangement uses TRBV5-4 and TRBJ2-2; D is undetermined. Germline-derived CDR1 and CDR2 are SGHNT and YYREEE (reference sequence). The CDR3 is 16 amino acids. The V end was cut by 2 bases, the J end by 6 bases, with 17 bases between. CDR3 nucleotide sequence: TGTGCCAGCAGCTTTTGGTACACAAATGGTGCCGGGGAGCTGTTTTTT. It is translated as CASSFWYTNGAGELFF.

This clonotype has more than one count but fewer than ten. The chain couples TRBV6-6 to TRBJ1-1; 8 bases match TRBD1. The CDR3 contains 16 residues. Germline V lookup: CDR1 MNHNY, CDR2 SVGAGI (reference sequence). Germline trimming cut 2 bases from V and 6 bases from J; bases unmatched to any gene: 11. The CDR3 DNA reads TGTGCCAGCAGTTACGGGATGGACAGGGTGAGGGCTGAAGCTTTCTTT. This gives the protein CASSYGMDRVRAEAFF.

The V and J genes are TRBV15 and TRBJ2-7; the match to TRBD1 covers 7 bases. The ends lost 1 base at V and 4 bases at J; junction bases unmatched: 7. There are 15 residues in the CDR3. CDR1 LNHNV and CDR2 YYDKDF come from the germline V gene (reference sequence). CDR3 amino acids: CATSRGDSASYEQYF. CDR3 sequence (DNA): TGTGCCACCAGCAGAGGGGACAGCGCGAGTTACGAGCAGTACTTC.

The rearrangement uses TRBV15 and TRBJ2-1; D uncertain. With 8 bases removed from V and 0 bases from J, the gap between germline ends came to 11 bases. CDR3 length: 14 amino acids. The germline gives CDR1 LNHNV, CDR2 YYDKDF (reference sequence). The CDR3 protein is CATEDVSSYNEQFF. The DNA of the CDR3 is TGTGCCACCGAGGACGTAAGCTCCTACAATGAGCAGTTCTTC.

Comments on this clonotype: Its ends do not fully match the called genes, so a read error is possible. The CDR3 is CAGSYSIGGAGNQPQHF. The DNA of the CDR3 is TGTGCCGGCAGTTATTCCATTGGGGGGGCAGGGAATCAGCCCCAGCATTTT. The J gene is TRBJ1-5, the V gene TRBV27; D is possibly TRBD1 (6 bases). The CDR3 runs 17 residues. Germline V CDR1 and CDR2: MNHEY, SMNVEV (reference sequence).

The genes are TRBV7-9 and TRBJ2-3; 9 bases are a match to TRBD1. This CDR3 contains 17 residues. V shed 0 bases, J shed 2 bases, and the junction held 6 bases outside the gene matches. The V gene's germline CDR1 is SEHNR and CDR2 FQNEAQ (reference sequence). CDR3 DNA sequence: TGTGCCAGCAGCTTAGCGGGGACAGGGCCCACCACAGATACGCAGTATTTT. Protein product: CASSLAGTGPTTDTQYF.

This clonotype appeared a few times. This chain uses TRBV20-1 with TRBJ2-1, with TRBD2 matching 9 bases. The CDR3 has 15 residues. The V gene end was trimmed by 0 bases and the J gene end by 3 bases; junction bases not matched to a gene: 3. CDR1 and CDR2 (germline): DFQATT, SNEGSKA (reference sequence). CDR3 loop: CSARDRLADYNEQFF. DNA of the CDR3: TGCAGTGCTAGAGATCGACTAGCGGACTACAATGAGCAGTTCTTC.

The table lists this clonotype with a few counts. This chain connects TRBV19 to TRBJ1-1; no clear D gene. Germline assignment: CDR1 LNHDA and CDR2 SQIVND (reference sequence). The CDR3 has 12 residues. Trimming shortened V by 3 bases and J by 3 bases, and 5 bases separated the two germline ends. The CDR3 loop reads CASSMTDTEAFF. Here the CDR3 DNA reads TGTGCCAGTAGTATGACGGACACTGAAGCTTTCTTT.

J is TRBJ1-6 and V is TRBV4-1, with a weak D call TRBD1 (5 bases). This CDR3 comprises 14 residues. The ends were cut back, 3 bases at V and 8 bases at J, with 11 bases in the middle. Germline V gene data show CDR1 as MGHRA and CDR2 as YSYEKL. The CDR3 DNA sequence: TGCGCCAGCAGCCAGGGGCAGAGGGATTCACCCCTCCACTTT. Protein: CASSQGQRDSPLHF.

This clonotype was counted ten times or more. The J gene is TRBJ2-3, the V gene TRBV6-1; possibly TRBD1 for D (6 bases). The V and J ends lost 6 bases and 5 bases respectively, with 18 bases between them. In germline, CDR1 is MNHNS, CDR2 SASEGT. The CDR3 runs to 15 residues. The CDR3 protein is CASRFLDREGDTQYF. CDR3 coding DNA: TGTGCCAGCAGATTTTTGGACAGAGAAGGAGATACGCAGTATTTT.

This clonotype was detected ten times or more. J is TRBJ1-1 and V is TRBV7-9; maybe TRBD1 (6 bases). V lost 8 bases and J lost 3, with 19 bases in between. Germline V lookup: CDR1 SEHNR, CDR2 FQNEAQ (reference sequence). The CDR3 has 15 amino acids. CDR3 DNA sequence: TGTGCCAGCTCCCTTGGGACACGGGTACACACTGAAGCTTTCTTT. It encodes CASSLGTRVHTEAFF.

This clonotype was seen more than once but under ten times. The rearrangement joins TRBV25-1 to TRBJ1-6, with a possible D match to TRBD1 (6 bases). Deletions cut 3 bases from V and 10 bases from J, with 13 bases between. The CDR3 covers 14 residues. Per germline, CDR1 MGHDK and CDR2 SYGVNS. The CDR3: CASSDGQGISPLHF. As DNA, the CDR3 is TGTGCCAGCAGTGATGGGCAGGGGATCTCACCCCTCCACTTT.

This clonotype has only a few counts. The chain is built from TRBV5-1 and TRBJ2-1; 9 positions match TRBD2. Germline V gene data show CDR1 as SGHRS and CDR2 as YFSETQ. This CDR3 region has 16 residues. V lost 1 base and J lost 3; bases outside the gene matches: 5. The CDR3 region is CASSLRLAAHYNEQFF. CDR3 sequence (DNA): TGCGCCAGCAGCTTGCGACTAGCGGCTCACTACAATGAGCAGTTCTTC.

V gene TRBV20-1 combines with J gene TRBJ2-1; D may correspond to TRBD1 or TRBD2 (5 bases each). This CDR3 contains 13 residues. The V gene's germline CDR1 is DFQATT and CDR2 SNEGSKA (reference sequence). Trimming stripped 2 bases from V and 8 bases from J, with 13 bases between. In nucleotides, the CDR3 is TGCAGTGCTAGACGGTCCGGGGCTGATGAGCAGTTCTTC. This sequence encodes CSARRSGADEQFF.

The CDR3: CASKRGNEQFF. CDR3 sequence (DNA): TGTGCCAGCAAAAGGGGTAATGAGCAGTTCTTC. V usage is TRBV9 and J usage is TRBJ2-1, with D tentatively TRBD1 (5 bases). The CDR3 is 11 residues long. The germline CDR1 and CDR2 sequences are SGDLS and YYNGEE. Trimming pared 6 bases from V and 7 bases from J, leaving 8 bases between.

Many counts were recorded for this clonotype. The chain carries TRBV29-1 and TRBJ2-5; 11 bases fit TRBD2. The CDR3 is made up of 14 amino acids. V shed 1 base, J shed 5 bases, and the junction held 3 bases outside the gene matches. Germline-derived CDR1 and CDR2 are SQVTM and ANQGSEA. CDR3 sequence: CSVEASGRLETQYF. DNA for the CDR3: TGCAGCGTTGAAGCTAGCGGGAGGTTGGAGACCCAGTACTTC.

This clonotype was recorded many times. This sequence joins TRBV5-1 and TRBJ2-7, with D perhaps given as TRBD1 or TRBD2 (5 bases each). V lost 3 bases and J lost 4, with 14 bases in between. The CDR3 sequence is 14 residues long. Germline-derived CDR1 and CDR2 are SGHRS and YFSETQ. The CDR3 sequence: CASSSDGTTYEQYF. Here the CDR3 DNA reads TGCGCCAGCAGCTCGGATGGGACGACTTACGAGCAGTACTTC. The full variable domain, its missing parts supplied by reference TRBV5-1 and TRBJ2-7, is KAGVTQTPRYLIKTRGQQVTLSCSPISGHRSVSWYQQTPGQGLQFLFEYFSETQRNKGNFPGRFSGRQFSNSRSEMNVSTLELGDSALYLCASSSDGTTYEQYFGPGTRLTVT.

This clonotype was recorded at least ten times. The chain recombines TRBV7-9 with TRBJ2-3, with D possibly matching TRBD2 (5 bases). Germline V CDR1 and CDR2: SEHNR, FQNEAQ (reference sequence). The CDR3 extends over 16 amino acids. With 3 bases removed from V and 0 bases from J, the gap between germline ends came to 13 bases. CDR3: CASSFEEGTSTDTQYF. The CDR3 DNA follows: TGTGCCAGCAGCTTCGAAGAGGGAACTAGCACAGATACGCAGTATTTT.

This clonotype was seen ten or more times. CDR3 nucleotides: TGTGCCAGCAGGGGGTACAGTAGGGCAGATACGCAGTATTTT. It encodes CASRGYSRADTQYF. The chain links TRBV6-1 to TRBJ2-3; D gene uncertain. This CDR3 comprises 14 residues. Trimming left V 6 bases short and J 4 bases short, with 14 bases between. CDR1 MNHNS and CDR2 SASEGT come from the germline V gene.

V is TRBV10-3 and J is TRBJ1-2; no clear D. CDR1 ENHRY and CDR2 SYGVKD come from the germline V gene. CDR3 length equals 17 residues. V lost 3 bases and J 5 bases, leaving 22 bases between the germline ends. In DNA, the CDR3 is TGTGCCATCAGTGAAGTCCGGTTAGATGGCAGCACTTATGGCTACACCTTC. Residues: CAISEVRLDGSTYGYTF.

Only a few counts were recorded for this clonotype. This rearrangement joins TRBV6-1 to TRBJ1-1; 7 nucleotides match TRBD1. The germline CDR1 and CDR2 sequences are MNHNS and SASEGT. This CDR3 has 15 amino acids. Trimming took 1 base from V and 7 from J; bases not matched to a gene: 9. The CDR3 loop reads CASSEGTGTGDEAFF. The CDR3, as DNA: TGTGCCAGCAGTGAAGGGACCGGCACAGGGGATGAAGCTTTCTTT.

V and J are TRBV24-1 and TRBJ1-4, with unresolved D. CDR3 length equals 12 residues. Trimming took 2 bases from V and 7 from J, leaving 4 bases between them. Germline CDR1 is KGHDR and CDR2 is SFDVKD. CDR3 in amino acids: CATSDWGEKLFF. The DNA of the CDR3 is TGTGCCACCAGTGATTGGGGTGAAAAACTGTTTTTT.